This T cell receptor beta chain was captured in a study of blood T cell repertoires in COVID-19. Study summary: Italy, Spain and the United States were the sources of the convalescent and acute COVID-19 samples. T cells, B-cell-depleted T cells, or PBMCs supplied cDNA or gDNA.

In the original processing: Amplification of reference gene primers provided the estimated nucleated cell counts. Profiled with immunoSEQ multiplex PCR; TCRdb holds only in-frame clones, not every one. Clone size and V and J calls were adopted from that table, with D and trimming inferred from the DNA. The data hold approximately 140,000 clones, with over 60% observed a single time. This CDR3 is 14 amino acids long. V was pared by 6 bases and J by 5 bases, with 5 bases of the junction left unmatched. Germline CDR1 SGHTA, CDR2 FQGNSA. The TCR was taken from a man older than 75 with acute or convalescent COVID-19. The gene calls are TRBV7-2 and TRBJ2-1; 9 bases agree with TRBD2. Sequenced input: peripheral blood. The CDR3 region is CASRSGGSDNEQFF. CDR3 coding DNA: TGTGCCAGCAGGAGCGGGGGGTCGGACAATGAGCAGTTCTTC.